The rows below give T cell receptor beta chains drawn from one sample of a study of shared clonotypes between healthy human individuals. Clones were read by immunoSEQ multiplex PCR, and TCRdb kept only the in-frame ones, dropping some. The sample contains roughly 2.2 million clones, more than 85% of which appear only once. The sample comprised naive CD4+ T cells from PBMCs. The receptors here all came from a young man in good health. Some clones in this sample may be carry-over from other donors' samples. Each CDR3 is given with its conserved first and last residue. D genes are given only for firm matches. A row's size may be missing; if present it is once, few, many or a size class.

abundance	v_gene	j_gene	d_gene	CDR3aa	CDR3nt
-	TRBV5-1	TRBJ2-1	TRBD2	CASSAGLAGNNEQFF	TGCGCCAGCAGCGCGGGACTAGCGGGGAACAATGAGCAGTTCTTC
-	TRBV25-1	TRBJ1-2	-	CASRSNSGPGSNYGYTF	TGTGCCAGCAGATCGAACTCGGGGCCAGGGTCTAACTATGGCTACACCTTC
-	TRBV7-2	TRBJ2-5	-	CASSLALGSQETQYF	TGTGCCAGCAGCTTAGCGCTTGGAAGCCAAGAGACCCAGTACTTC
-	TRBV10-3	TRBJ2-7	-	CATRQARRRGGKGKQYF	TGTGCCACTCGACAGGCCAGGAGAAGGGGTGGGAAAGGGAAGCAGTACTTC
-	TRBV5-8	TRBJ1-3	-	CASSITKQSSGNTIYF	TGTGCCAGCAGCATAACCAAACAGAGCTCTGGAAACACCATATATTTT
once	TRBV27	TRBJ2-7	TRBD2	CASKSFHGRETSYEQYF	TGTGCCAGCAAGAGTTTTCATGGGCGGGAGACGTCCTACGAGCAGTACTTC
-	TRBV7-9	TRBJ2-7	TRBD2	CASSLVGGNTYEQYF	TGTGCCAGCAGCTTAGTGGGGGGGAATACCTACGAGCAGTACTTC
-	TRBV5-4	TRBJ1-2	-	CASSRGADYGYTF	TGTGCCAGCAGCCGGGGGGCGGACTATGGCTACACCTTC
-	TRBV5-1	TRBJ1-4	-	CASSLWGGANEKLFF	TGCGCCAGCAGCTTGTGGGGGGGTGCTAATGAAAAACTGTTTTTT
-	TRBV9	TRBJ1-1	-	CASSPGPMNTEAFF	TGTGCCAGCAGCCCAGGGCCCATGAACACTGAAGCTTTCTTT
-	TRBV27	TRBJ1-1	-	CASSLIRGSTEAFF	TGTGCCAGCAGTTTAATTCGGGGGAGCACTGAAGCTTTCTTT
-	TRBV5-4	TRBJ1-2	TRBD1	CASSSDRVYGYTF	TGTGCCAGCAGCTCGGACAGGGTGTATGGCTACACCTTC
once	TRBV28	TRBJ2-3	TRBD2	CASSLWSSGDVAQYF	TGTGCCAGCAGTTTATGGTCTAGCGGGGACGTGGCGCAGTATTTT
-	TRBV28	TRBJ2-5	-	CASSFAGRGGRSETQYF	TGTGCCAGCAGTTTTGCAGGTCGGGGTGGGAGGTCGGAGACCCAGTACTTC
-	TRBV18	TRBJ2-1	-	CASSPTSRSSYNEQFF	TGTGCCAGCTCACCGACCTCGCGGAGCTCCTACAATGAGCAGTTCTTC
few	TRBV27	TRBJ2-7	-	CASSLSGSVSEQYF	TGTGCCAGCAGTTTATCGGGGTCCGTATCCGAGCAGTACTTC
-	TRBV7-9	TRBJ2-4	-	CASSFSQGTNIQYF	TGTGCCAGCAGCTTTTCGCAGGGGACAAACATTCAGTACTTC
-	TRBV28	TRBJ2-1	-	CASSTPGRYNEQFF	TGTGCCAGCAGCACCCCGGGGAGGTACAATGAGCAGTTCTTC
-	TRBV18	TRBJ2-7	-	CASSPGGQRQEQYF	TGTGCCAGCTCACCAGGCGGTCAACGGCAGGAGCAGTACTTC
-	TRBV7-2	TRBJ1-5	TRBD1	CASSPGTGFYSNQPQHF	TGTGCCAGCAGCCCGGGGACAGGGTTTTATAGCAATCAGCCCCAGCATTTT
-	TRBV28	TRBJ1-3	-	CASSFGGTSGNTIYF	TGTGCCAGCAGTTTTGGAGGGACTTCTGGAAACACCATATATTTT
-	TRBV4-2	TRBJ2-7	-	CASSQVVPDGTYEQYF	TGTGCCAGCAGCCAAGTGGTCCCTGACGGAACCTACGAGCAGTACTTC
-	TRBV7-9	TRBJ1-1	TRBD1	CASSRDRAAWGAFF	TGTGCCAGCAGCCGCGACAGGGCGGCCTGGGGAGCTTTCTTT
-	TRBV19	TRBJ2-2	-	CASSGNGAGNTGELFF	TGTGCCAGTAGCGGCAACGGGGCAGGGAACACCGGGGAGCTGTTTTTT
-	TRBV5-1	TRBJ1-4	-	CASSFLQGLNEKLFF	TGCGCCAGCAGCTTCTTACAGGGCTTGAATGAAAAACTGTTTTTT